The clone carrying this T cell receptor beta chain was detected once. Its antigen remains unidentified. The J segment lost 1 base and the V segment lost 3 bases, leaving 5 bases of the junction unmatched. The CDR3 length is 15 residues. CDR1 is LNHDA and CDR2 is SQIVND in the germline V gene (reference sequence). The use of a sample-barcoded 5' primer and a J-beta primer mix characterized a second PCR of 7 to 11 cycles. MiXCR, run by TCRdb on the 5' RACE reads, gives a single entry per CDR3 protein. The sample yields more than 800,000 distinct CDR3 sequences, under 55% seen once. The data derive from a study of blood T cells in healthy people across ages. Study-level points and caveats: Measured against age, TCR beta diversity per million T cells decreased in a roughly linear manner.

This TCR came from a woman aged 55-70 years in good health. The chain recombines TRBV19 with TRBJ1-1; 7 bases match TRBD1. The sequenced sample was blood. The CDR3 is CASSIVDRANTEAFF. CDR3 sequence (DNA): TGTGCCAGTAGTATCGTCGACAGGGCGAACACTGAAGCTTTCTTT.